The sequence of this T cell receptor (beta chain) was determined in a study of cytomegalovirus exposure and HLA in healthy donors. The CDR3 has 15 residues. J gave up 4 bases and V 4 bases, and 8 bases lay outside the gene matches. Germline CDR1 and CDR2: MGHRA and YSYEKL. This PCR relied on a set of 60 Vbeta primers and 13 Jbeta primers. TCRdb's table, derived via immunoSEQ multiplex PCR, lists solely in-frame clones and lacks some. The data hold some 130,000 clones, with roughly 83% observed a single time. The sequenced sample was PBMCs. The clonotype originates from a girl aged 2-10 years in good health and CMV-seronegative. The V gene is TRBV4-1, the J gene TRBJ1-2; TRBD1 agrees at 8 bases. CDR3 sequence: CASSPGTGTFYGYTF. The CDR3 DNA follows: TGCGCCAGCAGCCCTGGGACAGGCACCTTCTATGGCTACACCTTC.